This TCR beta chain derives from a study of blood T cell repertoires in COVID-19. In the study overall: PBMCs, B-cell-depleted T cells, or T cells provided the cDNA or gDNA that made up the material.

Only in-frame clones appear in the TCRdb table, and some are missing; sequencing was by immunoSEQ multiplex PCR. The repertoire consists of 150,000 or so clones, with approximately 80% occurring once and the leading ten covering approximately 3.6%. Participants had their cohort set by participant-reported clinical history. Cohort 3 recovery required two negative PCRs, clearance, or symptom resolution. The CDR3 covers 15 residues. V was pared by 2 bases and J by 0 bases, with 3 bases of the junction left unmatched. Germline CDR1 SGHTA, CDR2 FQGNSA. Sequences were obtained from PBMCs or T cells enriched from blood (not recorded which). J is TRBJ2-5 and V is TRBV7-2, with 7 positions matching TRBD1. The source is a woman between 55 and 75 years old who had recovered from COVID-19. In DNA, the CDR3 is TGTGCCAGCAGCTTAAAAACAGGGGACCAAGAGACCCAGTACTTC. Amino acid sequence: CASSLKTGDQETQYF.